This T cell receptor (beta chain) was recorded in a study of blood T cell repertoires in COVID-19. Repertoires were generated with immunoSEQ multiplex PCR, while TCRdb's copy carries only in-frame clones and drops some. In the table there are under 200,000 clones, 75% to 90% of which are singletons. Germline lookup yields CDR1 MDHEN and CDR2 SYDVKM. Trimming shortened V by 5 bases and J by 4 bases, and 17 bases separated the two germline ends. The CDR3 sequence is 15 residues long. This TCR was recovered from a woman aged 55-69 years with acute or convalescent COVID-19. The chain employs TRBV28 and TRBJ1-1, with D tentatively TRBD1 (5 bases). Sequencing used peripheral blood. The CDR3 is CASSTARRGSTEAFF. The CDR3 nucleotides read TGTGCCAGCAGTACCGCCCGGCGGGGGAGCACTGAAGCTTTCTTT.